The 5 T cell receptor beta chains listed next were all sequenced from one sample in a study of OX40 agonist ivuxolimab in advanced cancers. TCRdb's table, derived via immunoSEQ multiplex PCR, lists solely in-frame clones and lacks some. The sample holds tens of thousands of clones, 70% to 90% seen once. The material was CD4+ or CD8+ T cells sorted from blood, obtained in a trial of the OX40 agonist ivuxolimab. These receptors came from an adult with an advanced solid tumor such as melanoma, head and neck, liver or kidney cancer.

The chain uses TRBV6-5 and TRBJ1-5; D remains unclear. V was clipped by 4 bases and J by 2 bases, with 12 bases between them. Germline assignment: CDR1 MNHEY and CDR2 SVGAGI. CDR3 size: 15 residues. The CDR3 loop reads CASSSRLYGNQPQHF. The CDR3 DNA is TGTGCCAGCAGTTCCCGACTGTATGGCAATCAGCCCCAGCATTTT.

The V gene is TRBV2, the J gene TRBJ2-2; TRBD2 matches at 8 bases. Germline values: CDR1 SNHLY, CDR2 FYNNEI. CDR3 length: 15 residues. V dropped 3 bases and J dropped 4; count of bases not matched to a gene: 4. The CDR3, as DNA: TGTGCCAGCAGTGAGCGGGGGGAGGGCACCGGGGAGCTGTTTTTT. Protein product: CASSERGEGTGELFF.

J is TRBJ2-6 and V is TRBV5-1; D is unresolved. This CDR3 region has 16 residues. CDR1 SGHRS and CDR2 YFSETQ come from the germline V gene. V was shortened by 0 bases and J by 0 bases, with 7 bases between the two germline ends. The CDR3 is CASSLAASSGANVLTF. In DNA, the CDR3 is TGCGCCAGCAGCTTGGCCGCCAGCTCTGGGGCCAACGTCCTGACTTTC. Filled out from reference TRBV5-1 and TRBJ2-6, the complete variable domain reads KAGVTQTPRYLIKTRGQQVTLSCSPISGHRSVSWYQQTPGQGLQFLFEYFSETQRNKGNFPGRFSGRQFSNSRSEMNVSTLELGDSALYLCASSLAASSGANVLTFGAGSRLTVL.

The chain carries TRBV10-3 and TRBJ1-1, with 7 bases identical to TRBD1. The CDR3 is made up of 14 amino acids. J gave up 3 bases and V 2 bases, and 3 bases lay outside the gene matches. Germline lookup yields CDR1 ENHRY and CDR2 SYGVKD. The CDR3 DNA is TGTGCCATCAGTGAGGCGGGGACAGACACTGAAGCTTTCTTT. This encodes CAISEAGTDTEAFF.

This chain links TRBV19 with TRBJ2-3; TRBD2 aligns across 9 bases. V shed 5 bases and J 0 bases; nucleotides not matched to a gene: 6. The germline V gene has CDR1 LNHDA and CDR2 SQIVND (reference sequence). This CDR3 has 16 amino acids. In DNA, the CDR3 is TGTGCCAGTAGTTCCCTAGCGGGGATAAGCACAGATACGCAGTATTTT. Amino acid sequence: CASSSLAGISTDTQYF.